This entry describes one TCR beta chain. Antigen specificity is unknown. Some clones are missing from TCRdb's copy, which holds only in-frame ones; the method was immunoSEQ multiplex PCR. The data contain roughly 1,800,000 clones, approximately 94% of them singletons. Naive CD8 isolation took CD45RO-negative cells positively selected for CCR7 and excluded terminally differentiated effector memory CD45RA+ cells. Each sample came from a Caucasian adult donor living in Nashville, Tennessee. The CDR3 spans 14 residues. With 0 bases removed from V and 7 bases from J, the gap between germline ends came to 9 bases. From germline, CDR1 is MNHNY and CDR2 SVGAGI (reference sequence). This specimen comes from a study of shared clonotypes between healthy human individuals. Across the whole study: Every donor yielded three CD4 naive, three CD4 memory, two CD8 naive and one CD8 memory plate.

General study results and limits: When compared with the clonotypes that were shared by all four sorted-subset donors, the non-shared clonotypes turned out to have lower generation probabilities. The study found about 5% of naive CD4 clonotypes shared across a few donors.

This receptor was taken from a man aged 18 to 30 in good health. Specimen: naive CD8+ T cells sorted from blood. The chain recombines TRBV6-6 with TRBJ2-2; tentatively, D is TRBD1 (5 bases). In DNA form, the CDR3 reads TGTGCCAGCAGTTACTCCCGACAGTACGGGGAGCTGTTTTTT. As protein: CASSYSRQYGELFF.